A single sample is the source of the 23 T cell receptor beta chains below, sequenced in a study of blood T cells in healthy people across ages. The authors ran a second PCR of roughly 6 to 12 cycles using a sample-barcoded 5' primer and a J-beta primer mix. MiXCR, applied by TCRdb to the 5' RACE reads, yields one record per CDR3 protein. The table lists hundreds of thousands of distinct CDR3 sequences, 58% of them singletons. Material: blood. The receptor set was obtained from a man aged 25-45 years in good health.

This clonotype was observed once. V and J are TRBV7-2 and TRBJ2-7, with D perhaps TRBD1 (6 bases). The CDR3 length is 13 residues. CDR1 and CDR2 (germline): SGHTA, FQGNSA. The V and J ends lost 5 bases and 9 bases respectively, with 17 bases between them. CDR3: CASSQNRADAQYF. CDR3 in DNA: TGTGCCAGCAGCCAAAACAGGGCCGACGCGCAGTACTTC.

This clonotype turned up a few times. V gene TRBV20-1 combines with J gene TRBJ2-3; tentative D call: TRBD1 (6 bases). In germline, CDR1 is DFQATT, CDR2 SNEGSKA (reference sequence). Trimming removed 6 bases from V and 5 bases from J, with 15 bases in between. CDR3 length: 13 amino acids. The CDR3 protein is CSATGQSRDTQYF. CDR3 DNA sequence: TGCAGTGCCACCGGACAGTCGAGAGATACGCAGTATTTT.

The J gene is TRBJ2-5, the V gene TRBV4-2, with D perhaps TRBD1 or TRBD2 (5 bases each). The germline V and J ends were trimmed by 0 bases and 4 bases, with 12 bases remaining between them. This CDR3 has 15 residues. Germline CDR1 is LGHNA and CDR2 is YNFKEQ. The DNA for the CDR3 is TGTGCCAGCAGCCAAGAATGGGACGGGTCAGAGACCCAGTACTTC. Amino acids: CASSQEWDGSETQYF.

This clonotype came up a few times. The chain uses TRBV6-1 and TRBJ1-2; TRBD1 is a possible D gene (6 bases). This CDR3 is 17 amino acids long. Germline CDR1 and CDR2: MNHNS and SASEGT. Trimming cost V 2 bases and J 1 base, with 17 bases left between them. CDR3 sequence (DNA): TGTGCCAGCAGTGAATGGGCAGGGGCACTCGATAACTATGGCTACACCTTC. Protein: CASSEWAGALDNYGYTF.

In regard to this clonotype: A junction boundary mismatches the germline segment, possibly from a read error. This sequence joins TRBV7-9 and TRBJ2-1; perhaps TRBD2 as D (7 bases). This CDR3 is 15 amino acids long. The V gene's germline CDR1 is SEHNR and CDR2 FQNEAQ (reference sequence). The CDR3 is CASSPIGGPYNERFF. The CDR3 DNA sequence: TGTGCCAGCAGCCCAATCGGGGGGCCCTACAATGAGCGGTTCTTC. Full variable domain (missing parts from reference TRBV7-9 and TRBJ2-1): DTGVSQNPRHKITKRGQNVTFRCDPISEHNRLYWYRQTLGQGPEFLTYFQNEAQLEKSRLLSDRFSAERPKGSFSTLEIQRTEQGDSAMYLCASSPIGGPYNERFFGPGTRLTVL.

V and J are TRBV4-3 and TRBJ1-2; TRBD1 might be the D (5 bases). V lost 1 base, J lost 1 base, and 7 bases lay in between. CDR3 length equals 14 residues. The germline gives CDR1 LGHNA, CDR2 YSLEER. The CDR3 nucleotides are TGCGCCAGCAGCCAAGGGGGCGTTAACTATGGCTACACCTTC. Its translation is CASSQGGVNYGYTF.

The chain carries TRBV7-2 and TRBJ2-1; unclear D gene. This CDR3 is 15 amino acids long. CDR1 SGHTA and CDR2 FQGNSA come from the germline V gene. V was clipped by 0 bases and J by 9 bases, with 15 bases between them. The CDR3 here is CASSLATLVRSEQFF. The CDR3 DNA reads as TGTGCCAGCAGCTTAGCCACTCTCGTTAGGAGTGAGCAGTTCTTC.

In DNA form, the CDR3 reads TGTGCCAGCAGCCCCGGCAGGACGGCCGGCTATGAGCAGTACTTC. As protein: CASSPGRTAGYEQYF. The chain has TRBV13 and TRBJ2-7; D remains unclear. This CDR3 spans 15 amino acids. Germline V CDR1 and CDR2: PRHDT, FYEKMQ (reference sequence). With 5 bases removed from V and 7 bases from J, the gap between germline ends came to 21 bases.

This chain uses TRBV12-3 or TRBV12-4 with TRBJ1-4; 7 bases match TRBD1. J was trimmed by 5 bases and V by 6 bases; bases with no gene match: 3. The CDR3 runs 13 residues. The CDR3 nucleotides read TGTGCCAGCAGGCCGGGACAGAATGAAAAACTGTTTTTT. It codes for CASRPGQNEKLFF.

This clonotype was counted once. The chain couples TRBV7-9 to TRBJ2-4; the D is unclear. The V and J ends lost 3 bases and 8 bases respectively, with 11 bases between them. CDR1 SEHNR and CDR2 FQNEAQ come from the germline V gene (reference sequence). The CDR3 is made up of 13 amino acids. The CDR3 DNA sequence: TGTGCCAGCAGCTTGGACCCCCAGGACATTCAGTACTTC. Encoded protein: CASSLDPQDIQYF.

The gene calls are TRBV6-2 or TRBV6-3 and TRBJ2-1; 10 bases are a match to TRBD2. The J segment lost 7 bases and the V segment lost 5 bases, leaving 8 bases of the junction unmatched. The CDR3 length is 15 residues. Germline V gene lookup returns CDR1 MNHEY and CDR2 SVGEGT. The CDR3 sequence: CASSPRWGLANEQFF. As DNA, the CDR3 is TGTGCCAGCAGTCCCCGGTGGGGACTAGCGAATGAGCAGTTCTTC.

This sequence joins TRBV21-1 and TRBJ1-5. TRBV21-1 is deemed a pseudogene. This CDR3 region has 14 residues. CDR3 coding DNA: TGTGCCAGCAGCAAACGCGGTCCTAATCAGCCCCAGCATTTT. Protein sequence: CASSKRGPNQPQHF.

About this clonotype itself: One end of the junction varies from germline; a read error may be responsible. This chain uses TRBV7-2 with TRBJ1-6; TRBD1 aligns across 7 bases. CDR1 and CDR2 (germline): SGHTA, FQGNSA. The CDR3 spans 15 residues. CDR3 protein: CASSLTGTENSPPHF. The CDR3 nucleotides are TGTGCCAGCAGTCTTACCGGGACAGAGAATTCACCCCCCCACTTT. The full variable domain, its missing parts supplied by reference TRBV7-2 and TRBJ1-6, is GAGVSQSPSNKVTEKGKDVELRCDPISGHTALYWYRQSLGQGLEFLIYFQGNSAPDKSGLPSDRFSAERTGGSVSTLTIQRTQQEDSAVYLCASSLTGTENSPPHFGNGTRLTVT.

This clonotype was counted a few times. The CDR3 loop is CASSQDVPAGQGWNTQYF. The CDR3 DNA reads TGCGCCAGCAGCCAAGATGTACCCGCAGGACAGGGGTGGAATACGCAGTATTTT. The V and J genes are TRBV4-3 and TRBJ2-3; 9 bases line up with TRBD1. CDR1 LGHNA and CDR2 YSLEER come from the germline V gene. After removal of 0 bases from V and 7 bases from J, the junction contained 14 bases not matched to a gene. This CDR3 is built from 18 residues.

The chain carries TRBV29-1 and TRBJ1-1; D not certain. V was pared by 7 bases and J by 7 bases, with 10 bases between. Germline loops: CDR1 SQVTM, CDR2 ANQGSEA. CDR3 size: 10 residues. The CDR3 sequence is CSAGVSEAFF. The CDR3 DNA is TGCAGCGCCGGGGTCAGTGAAGCTTTCTTT.

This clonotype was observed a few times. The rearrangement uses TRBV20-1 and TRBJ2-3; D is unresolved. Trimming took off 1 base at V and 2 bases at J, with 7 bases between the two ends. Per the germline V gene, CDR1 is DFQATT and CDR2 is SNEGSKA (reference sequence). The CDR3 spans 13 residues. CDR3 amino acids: CSARGPYTDTQYF. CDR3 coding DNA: TGCAGTGCTAGAGGACCTTACACAGATACGCAGTATTTT.

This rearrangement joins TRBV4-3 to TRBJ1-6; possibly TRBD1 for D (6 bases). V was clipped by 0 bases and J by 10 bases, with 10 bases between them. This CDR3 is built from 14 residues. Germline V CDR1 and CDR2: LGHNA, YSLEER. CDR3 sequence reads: CASSQDRGRSPLHF. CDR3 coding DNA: TGCGCCAGCAGCCAAGATAGGGGGAGGTCACCCCTCCACTTT.

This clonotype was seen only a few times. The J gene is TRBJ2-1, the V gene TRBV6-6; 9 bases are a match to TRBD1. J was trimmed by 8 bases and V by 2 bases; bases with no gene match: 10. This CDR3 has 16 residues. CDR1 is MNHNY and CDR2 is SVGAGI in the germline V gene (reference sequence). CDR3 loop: CASSYIRDRESDEQFF. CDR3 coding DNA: TGTGCCAGCAGTTACATCAGGGACAGGGAGTCTGATGAGCAGTTCTTC.

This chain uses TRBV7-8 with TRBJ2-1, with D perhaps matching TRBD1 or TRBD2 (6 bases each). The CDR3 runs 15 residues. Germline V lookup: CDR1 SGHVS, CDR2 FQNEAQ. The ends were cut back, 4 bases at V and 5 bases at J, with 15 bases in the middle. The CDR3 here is CASSSGAFKNNEQFF. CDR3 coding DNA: TGTGCCAGCAGCTCGGGGGCCTTTAAAAACAATGAGCAGTTCTTC. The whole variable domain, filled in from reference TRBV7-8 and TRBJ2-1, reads GAGVSQSPRYKVAKRGQDVALRCDPISGHVSLFWYQQALGQGPEFLTYFQNEAQLDKSGLPSDRFFAERPEGSVSTLKIQRTQQEDSAVYLCASSSGAFKNNEQFFGPGTRLTVL.

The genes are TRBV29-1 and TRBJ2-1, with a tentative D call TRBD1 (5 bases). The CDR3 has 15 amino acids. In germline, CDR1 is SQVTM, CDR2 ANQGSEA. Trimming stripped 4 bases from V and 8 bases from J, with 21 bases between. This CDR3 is CSVGLNKGPLHEQFF. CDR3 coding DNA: TGCAGCGTTGGACTTAACAAGGGGCCCCTCCATGAGCAGTTCTTC.

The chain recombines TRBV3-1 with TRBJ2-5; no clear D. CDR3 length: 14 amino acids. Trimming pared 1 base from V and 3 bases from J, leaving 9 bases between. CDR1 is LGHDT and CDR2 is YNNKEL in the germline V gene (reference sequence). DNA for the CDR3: TGTGCCAGCAGCCAAGCGTCAGTCGAAGAGACCCAGTACTTC. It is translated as CASSQASVEETQYF.

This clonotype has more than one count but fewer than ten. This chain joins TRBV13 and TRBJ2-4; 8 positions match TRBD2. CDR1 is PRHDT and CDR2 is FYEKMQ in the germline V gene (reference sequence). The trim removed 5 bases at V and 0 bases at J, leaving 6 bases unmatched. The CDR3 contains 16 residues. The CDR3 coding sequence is TGTGCCAGCAGCCCCAGCGGGGGTATAGCCAAAAACATTCAGTACTTC. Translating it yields CASSPSGGIAKNIQYF.

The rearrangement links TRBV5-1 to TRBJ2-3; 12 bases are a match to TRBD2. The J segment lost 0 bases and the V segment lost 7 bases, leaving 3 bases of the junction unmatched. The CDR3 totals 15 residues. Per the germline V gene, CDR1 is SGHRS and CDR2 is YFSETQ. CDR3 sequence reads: CASRTSGTSTDTQYF. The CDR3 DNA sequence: TGCGCCAGCCGGACTAGCGGGACTAGCACAGATACGCAGTATTTT. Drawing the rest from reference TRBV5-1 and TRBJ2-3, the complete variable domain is KAGVTQTPRYLIKTRGQQVTLSCSPISGHRSVSWYQQTPGQGLQFLFEYFSETQRNKGNFPGRFSGRQFSNSRSEMNVSTLELGDSALYLCASRTSGTSTDTQYFGPGTRLTVL.